These T cell receptor beta chains were read from a single sample in a study of cytomegalovirus exposure and HLA in healthy donors. The repertoire was sequenced with immunoSEQ multiplex PCR; TCRdb's copy has only in-frame clones and lacks some. The sample lists 60,000 to 90,000 clones, 75% to 85% occurring once. Material: PBMCs. The source is a man aged 65-85 years in good health and CMV-seropositive. Each CDR3 is given without its conserved first and last residue. The order of the fields is J gene, D gene, V gene, CDR3 protein. A D gene is named only where the DNA matches it firmly.

TRBJ2-5	TRBD2	TRBV10-3	AISELQRGQETQY
TRBJ2-5	TRBD2	TRBV11-2	ASSGLAGRPTQY
TRBJ2-5	TRBD1	TRBV5-1	ASSSTGGRETQY
TRBJ2-3	TRBD2	TRBV7-9	ASSPQSGGTDTQY
TRBJ2-6	TRBD2	TRBV2	ASSPRGAGANVLT
TRBJ2-1	TRBD2	TRBV2	ASRRLASGDNEQF
TRBJ1-2	NA	TRBV20-1	SANENYGYT
TRBJ2-4	TRBD1	TRBV10-1	ASSESGTAIQY
TRBJ1-1	NA	TRBV7-9	ASTETRDIHTEAF
TRBJ1-2	TRBD1	TRBV19	ASTETGVYGYT
TRBJ2-1	TRBD2	TRBV4-2	ASSPRGGGRDYNEQF
TRBJ2-1	TRBD1	TRBV13	ASSLGGRGQAYYNEQF
TRBJ2-7	TRBD1	TRBV7-9	ASSPGQGVQY
TRBJ2-5	TRBD2	TRBV18	ASSTGLAETQY
TRBJ2-1	TRBD1	TRBV5-1	ASSKGTGGLEQF
TRBJ1-2	NA	TRBV7-2	ASSSSGRAYT
TRBJ2-5	NA	TRBV6-4	ASSDSEGGPQETQY
TRBJ2-6	NA	TRBV28	ASTQGISGANVLT
TRBJ2-7	NA	TRBV11-3	ASRVTRYYEQY
TRBJ2-7	TRBD1	TRBV18	ASSPPGTVGEQY
TRBJ2-3	TRBD2	TRBV4-2	ASSQHPGGTDTQY
TRBJ1-2	NA	TRBV7-8	ASSLVREGYGYT
TRBJ2-5	NA	TRBV5-1	ASSLPPGEETQY
TRBJ1-5	TRBD1	TRBV11-2	ASSPGQGAHQPQH
TRBJ1-3	NA	TRBV19	ASSKQVSGNTIY
TRBJ1-6	NA	TRBV2	ASVLLSYNSPLH
TRBJ2-7	NA	TRBV4-1	ASSLIDIQPQY
TRBJ2-5	NA	TRBV19	ASSMGQQETQY
TRBJ2-1	NA	TRBV19	ASAQGARELFEQF
TRBJ1-1	NA	TRBV18	ASSAVRNTEAF
TRBJ1-5	NA	TRBV28	ASTPTNQPQH
TRBJ1-1	TRBD1	TRBV7-6	ASSRTGGKTEAF
TRBJ1-6	NA	TRBV6-5	ASSYYGGQPLH
TRBJ2-2	TRBD2	TRBV10-3	AISKLSGGSEAGELF
TRBJ1-1	TRBD1	TRBV6-1	ASKRDRDRSEAF